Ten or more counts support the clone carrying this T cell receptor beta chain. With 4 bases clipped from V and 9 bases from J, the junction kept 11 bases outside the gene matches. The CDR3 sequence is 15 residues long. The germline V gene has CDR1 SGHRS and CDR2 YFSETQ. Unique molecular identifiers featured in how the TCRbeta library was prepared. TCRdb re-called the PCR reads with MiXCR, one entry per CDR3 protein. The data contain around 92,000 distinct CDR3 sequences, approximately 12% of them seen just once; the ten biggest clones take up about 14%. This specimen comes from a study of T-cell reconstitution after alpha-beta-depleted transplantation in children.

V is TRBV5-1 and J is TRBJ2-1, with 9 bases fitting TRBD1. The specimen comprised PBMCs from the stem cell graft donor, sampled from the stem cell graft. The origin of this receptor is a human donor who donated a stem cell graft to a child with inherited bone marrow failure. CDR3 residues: CASSLRPGTGTEQFF. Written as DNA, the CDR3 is TGCGCCAGCAGCCTACGTCCCGGGACAGGGACTGAGCAGTTCTTC.